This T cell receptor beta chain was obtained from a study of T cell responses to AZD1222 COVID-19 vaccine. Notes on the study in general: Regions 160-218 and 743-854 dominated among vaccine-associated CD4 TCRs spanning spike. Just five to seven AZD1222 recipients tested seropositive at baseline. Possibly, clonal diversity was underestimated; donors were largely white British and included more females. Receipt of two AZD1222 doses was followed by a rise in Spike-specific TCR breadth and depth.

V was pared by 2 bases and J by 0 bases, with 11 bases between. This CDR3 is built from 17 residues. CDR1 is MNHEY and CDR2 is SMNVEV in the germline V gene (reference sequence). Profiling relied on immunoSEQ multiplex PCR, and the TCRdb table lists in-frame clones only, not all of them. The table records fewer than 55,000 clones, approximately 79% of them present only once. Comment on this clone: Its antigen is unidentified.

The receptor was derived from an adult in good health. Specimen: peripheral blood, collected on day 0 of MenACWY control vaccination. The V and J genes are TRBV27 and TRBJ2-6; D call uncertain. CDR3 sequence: CASSLVQAASGANVLTF. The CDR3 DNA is TGTGCCAGCAGTTTAGTCCAGGCCGCCTCTGGGGCCAACGTCCTGACTTTC. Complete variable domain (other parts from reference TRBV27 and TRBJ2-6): EAQVTQNPRYLITVTGKKLTVTCSQNMNHEYMSWYRQDPGLGLRQIYYSMNVEVTDKGDVPEGYKVSRKEKRNFPLILESPSPNQTSLYFCASSLVQAASGANVLTFGAGSRLTVL.